The clone carrying this T cell receptor beta chain was counted only a few times. Its antigen remains unknown. After removal of 0 bases from V and 6 bases from J, the junction contained 4 bases not matched to a gene. CDR1 and CDR2 from the germline V gene are SGHRS and YFSETQ. The CDR3 covers 14 residues. The data originate from a study of T cell responses to AZD1222 COVID-19 vaccine. Study-level findings and limits: CD4 TCRs linked to vaccination spanned spike, dominating at 160-218 and 743-854. Seropositive at baseline were only a handful of AZD1222 recipients. Most donors were white British and more were female, and clonal diversity was possibly underestimated.

Clones were read by immunoSEQ multiplex PCR, and TCRdb kept only the in-frame ones, dropping some. The table lists more than 100,000 clones, roughly 85% of them singletons. The sample here was peripheral blood, taken 28 days after the second dose of the MenACWY control vaccine. The sequence came from an adult who received the MenACWY meningococcal vaccine as a control. The V call is TRBV5-1, the J call TRBJ1-2; the match to TRBD1 covers 8 bases. The chain's CDR3 is CASSLEQGEDGYTF. For the CDR3, the DNA is TGCGCCAGCAGCTTGGAACAGGGGGAAGATGGCTACACCTTC. Together with reference TRBV5-1 and TRBJ1-2, the CDR3 gives the full variable domain: KAGVTQTPRYLIKTRGQQVTLSCSPISGHRSVSWYQQTPGQGLQFLFEYFSETQRNKGNFPGRFSGRQFSNSRSEMNVSTLELGDSALYLCASSLEQGEDGYTFGSGTRLTVV.